This T cell receptor (beta chain) appears in the sequencing data of a study of cytomegalovirus exposure and HLA in healthy donors. Whole-study findings and limits: For most TCR sequences rarity was the rule, although some public TCRs occurred in many donors.

With regard to this clone: Its cognate antigen is unknown. The same CDR3 arises from other DNA sequences in this sample as well.

The PCR used 60 Vbeta and 13 Jbeta primers. The protocol was immunoSEQ multiplex PCR, while the TCRdb copy is restricted to in-frame clones and leaves out a portion. In the table there are about 140,000 clones, approximately 82% of which are singletons. The sample consisted of PBMCs. The source is a man under 40 in good health and CMV-seropositive.

This CDR3 is CASSSGTGGYQPQHF. The DNA for the CDR3 is TGTGCCAGCAGTTCCGGGACAGGGGGCTATCAGCCCCAGCATTTT. The chain links TRBV6-1 to TRBJ1-5, with TRBD1 identical over 12 bases. Germline CDR1 MNHNS, CDR2 SASEGT. The CDR3 runs 15 residues. The V and J ends lost 5 bases and 5 bases, in that order; junction bases with no gene match: 4.